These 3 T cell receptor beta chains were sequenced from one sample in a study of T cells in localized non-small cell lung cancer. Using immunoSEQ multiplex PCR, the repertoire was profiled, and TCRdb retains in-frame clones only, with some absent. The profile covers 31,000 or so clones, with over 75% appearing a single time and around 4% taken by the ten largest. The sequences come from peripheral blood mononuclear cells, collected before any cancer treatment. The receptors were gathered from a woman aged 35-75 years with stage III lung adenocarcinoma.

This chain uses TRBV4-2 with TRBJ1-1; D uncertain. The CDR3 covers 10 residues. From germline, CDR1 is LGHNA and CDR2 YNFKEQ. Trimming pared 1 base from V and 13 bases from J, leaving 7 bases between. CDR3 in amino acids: CASSQVQSFF. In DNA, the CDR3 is TGTGCCAGCAGCCAAGTACAGAGTTTCTTT.

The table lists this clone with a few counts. CDR3 protein: CASSDYRQEGQPQHF. For the CDR3, the DNA is TGCGCCAGCAGTGACTACCGACAGGAGGGTCAGCCCCAGCATTTT. The chain links TRBV4-1 to TRBJ1-5; D might be TRBD1 (6 bases). V lost 6 bases, J lost 6 bases, and 18 bases lay in between. This CDR3 is 15 amino acids long. Germline-derived CDR1 and CDR2 are MGHRA and YSYEKL.

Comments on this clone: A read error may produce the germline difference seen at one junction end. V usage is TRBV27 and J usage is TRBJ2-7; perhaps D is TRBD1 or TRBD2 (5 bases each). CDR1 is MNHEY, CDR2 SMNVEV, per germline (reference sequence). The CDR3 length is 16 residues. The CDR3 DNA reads TGTGCCAGCCGTTTCGAAGACGAGGGACCGCCCTACGAGCAGTACTTC. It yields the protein CASRFEDEGPPYEQYF.